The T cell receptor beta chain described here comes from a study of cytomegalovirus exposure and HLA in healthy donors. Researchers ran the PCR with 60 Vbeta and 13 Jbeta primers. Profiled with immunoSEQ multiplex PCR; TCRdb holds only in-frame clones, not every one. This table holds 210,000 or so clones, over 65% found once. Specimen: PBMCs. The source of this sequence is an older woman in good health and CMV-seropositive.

As DNA, the CDR3 is TGTGCCATCAGTGAGTGGCTAGCGGGGGGAACAGATACGCAGTATTTT. Translated: CAISEWLAGGTDTQYF. The genes are TRBV10-3 and TRBJ2-3, with TRBD2 identical over 11 bases. CDR1 and CDR2 (germline): ENHRY, SYGVKD. This CDR3 comprises 16 residues. The V segment lost 1 base and the J segment 3 bases; nucleotides outside the gene matches: 3.